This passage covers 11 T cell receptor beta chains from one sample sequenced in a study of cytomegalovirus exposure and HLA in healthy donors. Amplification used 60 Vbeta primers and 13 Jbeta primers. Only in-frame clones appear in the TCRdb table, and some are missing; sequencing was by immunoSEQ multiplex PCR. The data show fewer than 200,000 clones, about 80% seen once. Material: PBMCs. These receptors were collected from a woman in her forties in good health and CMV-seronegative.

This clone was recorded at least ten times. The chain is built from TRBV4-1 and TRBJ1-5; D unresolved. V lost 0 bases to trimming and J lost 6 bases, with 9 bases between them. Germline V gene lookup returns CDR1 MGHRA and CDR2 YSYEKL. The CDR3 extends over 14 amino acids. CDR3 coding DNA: TGCGCCAGCAGCCAAGATTTCGCAGGTCAGCCCCAGCATTTT. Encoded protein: CASSQDFAGQPQHF.

The CDR3 nucleotides read TGTGCCAGCAGTTACTCACTAGCGGGACAAGGGGGCGAGCAGTTCTTC. Its translation is CASSYSLAGQGGEQFF. This rearrangement joins TRBV6-5 to TRBJ2-1; 10 bases match TRBD2. With V trimmed by 0 bases and J by 10 bases, 9 bases remained unmatched. This CDR3 contains 16 residues. Germline CDR1 reads MNHEY; CDR2 reads SVGAGI.

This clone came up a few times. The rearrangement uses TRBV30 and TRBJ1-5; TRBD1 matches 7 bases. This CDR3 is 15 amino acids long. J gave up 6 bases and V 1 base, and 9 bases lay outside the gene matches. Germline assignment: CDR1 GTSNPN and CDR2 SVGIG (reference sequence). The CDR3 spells CAWSGGTVEGQPQHF. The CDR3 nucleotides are TGTGCCTGGAGTGGGGGGACAGTTGAGGGTCAGCCCCAGCATTTT.

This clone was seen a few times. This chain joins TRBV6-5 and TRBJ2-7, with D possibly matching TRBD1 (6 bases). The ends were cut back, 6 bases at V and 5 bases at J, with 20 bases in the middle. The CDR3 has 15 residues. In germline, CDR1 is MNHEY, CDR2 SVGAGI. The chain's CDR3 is CASRTTGFASNEQYF. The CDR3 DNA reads TGTGCCAGCAGAACAACAGGGTTCGCATCCAACGAGCAGTACTTC.

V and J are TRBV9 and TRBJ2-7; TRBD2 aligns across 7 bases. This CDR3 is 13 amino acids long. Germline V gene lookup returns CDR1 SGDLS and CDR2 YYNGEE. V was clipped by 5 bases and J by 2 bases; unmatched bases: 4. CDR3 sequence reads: CASSTGGTYEQYF. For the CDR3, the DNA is TGTGCCAGCAGTACCGGGGGGACCTACGAGCAGTACTTC.

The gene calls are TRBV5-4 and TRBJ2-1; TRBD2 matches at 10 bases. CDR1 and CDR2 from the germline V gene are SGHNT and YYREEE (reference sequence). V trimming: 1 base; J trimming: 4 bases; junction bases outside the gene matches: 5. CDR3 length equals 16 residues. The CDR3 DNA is TGTGCCAGCAGCTTGAGCGGGGGGGCCCGTTACAATGAGCAGTTCTTC. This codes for CASSLSGGARYNEQFF. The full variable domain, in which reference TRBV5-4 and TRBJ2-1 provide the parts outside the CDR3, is ETGVTQSPTHLIKTRGQQVTLRCSSQSGHNTVSWYQQALGQGPQFIFQYYREEENGRGNFPPRFSGLQFPNYSSELNVNALELDDSALYLCASSLSGGARYNEQFFGPGTRLTVL.

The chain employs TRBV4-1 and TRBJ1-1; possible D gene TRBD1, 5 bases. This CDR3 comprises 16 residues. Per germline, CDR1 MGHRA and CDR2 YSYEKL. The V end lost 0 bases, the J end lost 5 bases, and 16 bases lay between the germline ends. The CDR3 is CASSQDLNAGNTEAFF. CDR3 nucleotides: TGCGCCAGCAGCCAAGACCTCAACGCAGGGAATACTGAAGCTTTCTTT.

The CDR3 here is CASPLKSGGTGELFF. CDR3 nucleotides: TGTGCCAGCCCACTGAAGTCGGGAGGGACCGGGGAGCTGTTTTTT. The rearrangement links TRBV7-2 to TRBJ2-2, with 8 bases lining up with TRBD2. There are 15 residues in the CDR3. After removal of 8 bases from V and 5 bases from J, the junction contained 10 bases not matched to a gene. CDR1 is SGHTA and CDR2 is FQGNSA in the germline V gene.

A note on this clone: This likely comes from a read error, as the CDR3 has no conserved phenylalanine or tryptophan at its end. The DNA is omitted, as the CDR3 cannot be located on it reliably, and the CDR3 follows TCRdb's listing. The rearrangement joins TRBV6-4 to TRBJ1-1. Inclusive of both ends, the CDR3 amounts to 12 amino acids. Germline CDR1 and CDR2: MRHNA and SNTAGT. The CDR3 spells CASSDPPGAIRG.

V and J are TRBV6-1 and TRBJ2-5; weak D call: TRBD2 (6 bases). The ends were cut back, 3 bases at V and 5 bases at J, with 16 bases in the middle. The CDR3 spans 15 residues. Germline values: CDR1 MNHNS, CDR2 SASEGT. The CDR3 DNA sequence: TGTGCCAGCAGTGATCAGGGTGGGGGGAGGGAGACCCAGTACTTC. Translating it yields CASSDQGGGRETQYF.

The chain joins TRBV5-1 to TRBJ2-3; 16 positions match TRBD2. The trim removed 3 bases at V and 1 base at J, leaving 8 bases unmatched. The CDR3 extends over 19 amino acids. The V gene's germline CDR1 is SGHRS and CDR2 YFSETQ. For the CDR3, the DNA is TGCGCCAGCAGCTGGGGACTAGCGGGAGGGCCGGGAGGCACAGATACGCAGTATTTT. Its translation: CASSWGLAGGPGGTDTQYF.